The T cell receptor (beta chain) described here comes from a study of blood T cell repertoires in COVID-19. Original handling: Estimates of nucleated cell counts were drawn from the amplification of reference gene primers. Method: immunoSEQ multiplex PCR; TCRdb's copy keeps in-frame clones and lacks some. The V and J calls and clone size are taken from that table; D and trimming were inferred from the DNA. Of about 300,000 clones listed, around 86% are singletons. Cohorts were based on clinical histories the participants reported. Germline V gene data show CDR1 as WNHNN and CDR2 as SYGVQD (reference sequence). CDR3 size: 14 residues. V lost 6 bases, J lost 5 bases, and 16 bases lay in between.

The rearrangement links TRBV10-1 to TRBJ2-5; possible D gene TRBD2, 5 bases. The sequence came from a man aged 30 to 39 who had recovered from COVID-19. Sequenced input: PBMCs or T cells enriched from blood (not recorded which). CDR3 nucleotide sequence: TGCGCCAGCAGCTCAGCGGTGGGGATGGAGACCCAGTACTTC. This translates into CASSSAVGMETQYF.